Listed here are 10 T cell receptor beta chains from one sample, sequenced in a study of OX40 agonist ivuxolimab in advanced cancers. TCRdb keeps only in-frame clones here, not all; method: immunoSEQ multiplex PCR. In the table there are nearly 20,000 clones, around 85% of which are singletons. The input for sequencing was CD4+ or CD8+ T cells sorted from blood, taken in a trial of the OX40 agonist ivuxolimab. The receptors derive from an adult with an advanced solid tumor such as melanoma, head and neck, liver or kidney cancer.

The chain employs TRBV5-4 and TRBJ1-1; D is uncertain. V dropped 0 bases and J dropped 3 bases, with 3 bases sitting between them. The CDR3 has 12 residues. Germline V lookup: CDR1 SGHNT, CDR2 YYREEE (reference sequence). The CDR3: CASSLAHTEAFF. In nucleotides, the CDR3 is TGTGCCAGCAGCTTGGCCCACACTGAAGCTTTCTTT.

With regard to this clone: One end of the junction does not line up with germline, which may come from a read error. J is TRBJ1-1 and V is TRBV5-5; D unclear. Germline CDR1 reads SGHKS; CDR2 reads YYEKEE (reference sequence). The CDR3 loop spans 13 amino acids. The CDR3 DNA reads TGCGCCAGCAGCCAAGGACTGAACACTGAAGCTTTCTTT. This gives the protein CASSQGLNTEAFF.

The rearrangement uses TRBV5-1 and TRBJ2-7; D is perhaps TRBD1 (7 bases). CDR1 is SGHRS and CDR2 is YFSETQ in the germline V gene. Trimming removed 0 bases at V and 6 bases at J, with 10 bases between. The CDR3 is 13 residues long. The CDR3 DNA sequence: TGCGCCAGCAGCTTGGGACAGGGACTCGAGCAGTACTTC. Its translation is CASSLGQGLEQYF.

V usage is TRBV14 and J usage is TRBJ2-1; TRBD2 agrees at 7 bases. This CDR3 region has 15 residues. With 5 bases clipped from V and 10 bases from J, the junction kept 14 bases outside the gene matches. CDR1 is SGHDN, CDR2 FVKESK, per germline. CDR3 in amino acids: CASSFREDTKEEQFF. DNA of the CDR3: TGTGCCAGCAGCTTCCGGGAGGACACGAAGGAGGAGCAGTTCTTC.

This rearrangement joins TRBV1 to TRBJ2-3; the D call of TRBD2 is as the table states it, not checked on the DNA. TRBV1 is an annotated pseudogene. CDR3 length equals 15 residues. The CDR3 here is CTSSQDPAGADTQYF. DNA for the CDR3: TGCACCAGCAGCCAAGATCCAGCGGGAGCAGATACGCAGTATTTT.

V usage is TRBV5-1 and J usage is TRBJ2-3; no firm D call. The CDR3 sequence is 14 residues long. V was pared by 3 bases and J by 1 base, with 9 bases between. Germline values: CDR1 SGHRS, CDR2 YFSETQ. CDR3 region: CASSSDGRTDTQYF. The CDR3 DNA follows: TGCGCCAGCAGCTCGGACGGACGCACAGATACGCAGTATTTT.

The chain links TRBV11-2 to TRBJ2-1; possible D gene TRBD2, 6 bases. The V and J ends lost 4 bases and 3 bases respectively, with 13 bases between them. CDR3 length equals 15 residues. Germline V lookup: CDR1 SGHAT, CDR2 FQNNGV. CDR3 sequence reads: CASSSGTGGYNEQFF. CDR3 nucleotide sequence: TGTGCCAGCAGCTCAGGGACCGGGGGCTACAATGAGCAGTTCTTC. Filled out from reference TRBV11-2 and TRBJ2-1, the complete variable domain reads EAGVAQSPRYKIIEKRQSVAFWCNPISGHATLYWYQQILGQGPKLLIQFQNNGVVDDSQLPKDRFSAERLKGVDSTLKIQPAKLEDSAVYLCASSSGTGGYNEQFFGPGTRLTVL.

The rearrangement uses TRBV9 and TRBJ2-3; 7 nucleotides agree with TRBD1. J lost 3 bases, V lost 1 base, and 5 bases had no gene match. Looked up from germline, CDR1 is SGDLS and CDR2 is YYNGEE. This CDR3 contains 15 residues. This chain's CDR3 is CASSVQGVRTDTQYF. In DNA, the CDR3 is TGTGCCAGCAGCGTACAGGGGGTGAGGACAGATACGCAGTATTTT.

Regarding this clone: Other DNA sequences within the sample encode an identical CDR3. The gene calls are TRBV20-1 and TRBJ1-1, with D maybe TRBD1 (5 bases). V lost 6 bases, J lost 5 bases, and 7 bases lay in between. The length of the CDR3 is 10 residues. Per germline, CDR1 DFQATT and CDR2 SNEGSKA (reference sequence). CDR3: CSAGRTEAFF. The CDR3 nucleotides read TGCAGTGCGGGACGGACTGAAGCTTTCTTT.

J is TRBJ2-3 and V is TRBV9; possibly TRBD1 or TRBD2 for D (5 bases each). The length of the CDR3 is 15 residues. Germline V gene sequence: CDR1 SGDLS, CDR2 YYNGEE. V lost 3 bases to trimming and J lost 6 bases, with 17 bases between them. The CDR3 spells CASSARGLQMDTQYF. The CDR3 DNA reads TGTGCCAGCAGCGCCCGGGGCCTTCAAATGGATACGCAGTATTTT.